These 28 T cell receptor beta chains originate from one sample sequenced in a study of identical twins. One entry per CDR3 protein results from TCRdb running MiXCR on the 5' RACE reads. The sample records hundreds of thousands of distinct CDR3 sequences, roughly 24% being singletons. The same data also went into a second study, on T cells expressing NK-cell markers.

Material for sequencing was CD4+ T cells sorted from blood. The origin of the receptors is a woman aged 18-29 years in good health.

The table lists this clonotype with many counts. The chain carries TRBV7-9 and TRBJ2-5; 11 bases map to TRBD2. With V trimmed by 5 bases and J by 1 base, 3 bases remained unmatched. Germline V CDR1 and CDR2: SEHNR, FQNEAQ (reference sequence). The CDR3 consists of 15 residues. CDR3 sequence (DNA): TGTGCCAGCAGCAAACTAGCGGGGGCCCAAGAGACCCAGTACTTC. It yields the protein CASSKLAGAQETQYF.

The sample holds a few counts of this clonotype. The chain uses TRBV29-1 and TRBJ2-7; TRBD2 matches at 11 bases. The germline V gene has CDR1 SQVTM and CDR2 ANQGSEA. Trimming cost V 6 bases and J 3 bases; bases outside gene matches: 4. The CDR3 extends over 13 amino acids. The CDR3 DNA sequence: TGCAGCGTCCCAGGACTAGCGGGCTACGAGCAGTACTTC. It is translated as CSVPGLAGYEQYF.

The rearrangement uses TRBV7-9 and TRBJ1-1; 11 positions agree with TRBD1. This CDR3 contains 15 residues. The V segment lost 5 bases and the J segment 4 bases; nucleotides outside the gene matches: 6. Germline V gives CDR1 SEHNR, CDR2 FQNEAQ (reference sequence). The CDR3 DNA reads TGTGCCAGCAGCACACAAGGGACAGGGGGCACTGAAGCTTTCTTT. It translates to CASSTQGTGGTEAFF.

This clonotype was seen a handful of times. The genes are TRBV6-5 and TRBJ1-2; D is perhaps TRBD1 (5 bases). Germline lookup yields CDR1 MNHEY and CDR2 SVGAGI. The CDR3 length is 17 residues. V lost 0 bases and J 7 bases, leaving 21 bases between the germline ends. The CDR3 sequence is CASSYSLRAAGPVGYTF. CDR3 coding DNA: TGTGCCAGCAGTTACTCCCTTAGGGCTGCAGGGCCGGTTGGCTACACCTTC.

The V call is TRBV5-1, the J call TRBJ2-3; possible D gene TRBD1, 5 bases. CDR3 length: 16 residues. V was trimmed by 0 bases and J by 4 bases, leaving 15 bases between them. Germline CDR1 SGHRS, CDR2 YFSETQ. Written as DNA, the CDR3 is TGCGCCAGCAGCTTGGGGAGCAGGGCCAGATCAGATACGCAGTATTTT. Residues: CASSLGSRARSDTQYF.

The rearrangement links TRBV6-2 or TRBV6-3 to TRBJ2-7; 8 positions agree with TRBD1. With V trimmed by 2 bases and J by 2 bases, 5 bases remained unmatched. This CDR3 comprises 15 residues. Germline-derived CDR1 and CDR2 are MNHEY and SVGEGT. CDR3 in DNA: TGTGCCAGCAGTTACATGGACAGGGCGACCTACGAGCAGTACTTC. Its protein product is CASSYMDRATYEQYF.

This clonotype was counted between two and nine times. This CDR3 reads CASPRANSQAYMQFF. CDR3 DNA: TGTGCCAGCCCCAGGGCGAACTCTCAGGCCTATATGCAGTTCTTC. The genes are TRBV11-2 and TRBJ2-1; D might be TRBD1 (5 bases). The CDR3 consists of 15 residues. Germline lookup yields CDR1 SGHAT and CDR2 FQNNGV. Trimming stripped 8 bases from V and 12 bases from J, with 26 bases between. Combining the CDR3 with reference TRBV11-2 and TRBJ2-1 gives the whole variable domain EAGVAQSPRYKIIEKRQSVAFWCNPISGHATLYWYQQILGQGPKLLIQFQNNGVVDDSQLPKDRFSAERLKGVDSTLKIQPAKLEDSAVYLCASPRANSQAYMQFFGPGTRLTVL.

The chain combines TRBV29-1 with TRBJ1-3; TRBD1 matches 7 bases. With 4 bases clipped from V and 4 bases from J, the junction kept 10 bases outside the gene matches. Germline assignment: CDR1 SQVTM and CDR2 ANQGSEA. This CDR3 has 15 residues. CDR3 sequence: CSVAPLTGSGNTIYF. The CDR3 DNA follows: TGCAGCGTTGCTCCATTGACAGGGTCGGGAAACACCATATATTTT. Combining the CDR3 with reference TRBV29-1 and TRBJ1-3 gives the whole variable domain SAVISQKPSRDICQRGTSLTIQCQVDSQVTMMFWYRQQPGQSLTLIATANQGSEATYESGFVIDKFPISRPNLTFSTLTVSNMSPEDSSIYLCSVAPLTGSGNTIYFGEGSWLTVV.

This chain uses TRBV12-3 or TRBV12-4 with TRBJ2-7, with D possibly being TRBD1 or TRBD2 (5 bases each). V dropped 7 bases and J dropped 0 bases, with 10 bases sitting between them. CDR3 length: 13 amino acids. The CDR3 loop is CASTTGLSYEQYF. CDR3 DNA: TGTGCCAGCACTACGGGGCTCTCCTACGAGCAGTACTTC.

This clonotype was observed a few times. This chain joins TRBV6-1 and TRBJ2-5; possibly TRBD2 for D (5 bases). This CDR3 is built from 14 residues. Trimming cost V 7 bases and J 0 bases, with 12 bases left between them. Per germline, CDR1 MNHNS and CDR2 SASEGT. Written as DNA, the CDR3 is TGTGCCAGCAAGCTAGCCCTGTACCAAGAGACCCAGTACTTC. Residues: CASKLALYQETQYF.

This chain uses TRBV12-3 or TRBV12-4 with TRBJ1-2, with 7 bases aligning to TRBD1. This CDR3 has 13 amino acids. With 8 bases clipped from V and 2 bases from J, the junction kept 5 bases outside the gene matches. In nucleotides, the CDR3 is TGTGCCAGCGGGAGACAGGGAAACTATGGCTACACCTTC. This encodes CASGRQGNYGYTF.

Only a few counts were recorded for this clonotype. The gene calls are TRBV27 and TRBJ2-7; TRBD1 agrees at 12 bases. CDR1 and CDR2 from the germline V gene are MNHEY and SMNVEV (reference sequence). J gave up 4 bases and V 3 bases, and 4 bases lay outside the gene matches. This CDR3 comprises 15 residues. CDR3 DNA: TGTGCCAGCAGTTTCGGGACAGGGGGCTTGTACGAGCAGTACTTC. It encodes CASSFGTGGLYEQYF.

This clonotype was seen repeatedly, ten times or more. The CDR3 region is CASSFDRGNSPLHF. As DNA, the CDR3 is TGTGCCAGCAGCTTCGACAGGGGAAATTCACCCCTCCACTTT. The V call is TRBV7-2, the J call TRBJ1-6; 8 nucleotides align to TRBD1. Per the germline V gene, CDR1 is SGHTA and CDR2 is FQGNSA. Losses at the gene ends were 3 bases for V and 7 bases for J; bases not matched to a gene: 2. CDR3 length: 14 residues. The full variable domain, its missing parts supplied by reference TRBV7-2 and TRBJ1-6, is GAGVSQSPSNKVTEKGKDVELRCDPISGHTALYWYRQSLGQGLEFLIYFQGNSAPDKSGLPSDRFSAERTGGSVSTLTIQRTQQEDSAVYLCASSFDRGNSPLHFGNGTRLTVT.

The chain employs TRBV4-2 and TRBJ2-3; D remains ambiguous. Germline CDR1 LGHNA, CDR2 YNFKEQ. This CDR3 spans 14 amino acids. Trimming took 1 base from V and 2 from J, leaving 7 bases between them. This CDR3 reads CASSQGLFTDTQYF. Written as DNA, the CDR3 is TGTGCCAGCAGCCAAGGTCTATTCACAGATACGCAGTATTTT.

A few counts support this clonotype. CDR3 residues: CATTDRVLYEQYF. The CDR3 DNA reads as TGTGCCACCACGGACAGGGTATTGTACGAGCAGTACTTC. V is TRBV10-3 and J is TRBJ2-7, with 8 bases matching TRBD1. The CDR3 is 13 amino acids. Per the germline V gene, CDR1 is ENHRY and CDR2 is SYGVKD. J lost 4 bases, V lost 10 bases, and 9 bases had no gene match.

The chain carries TRBV6-2 or TRBV6-3 and TRBJ2-2, with 9 bases identical to TRBD2. Looked up from germline, CDR1 is MNHEY and CDR2 is SVGEGT. After removal of 2 bases from V and 9 bases from J, the junction contained 7 bases not matched to a gene. The length of the CDR3 is 15 residues. This chain's CDR3 is CASSYPVAGARELFF. The CDR3 DNA sequence: TGTGCCAGCAGTTACCCTGTAGCGGGAGCCAGGGAGCTGTTTTTT.

There are many counts of this clonotype. The chain employs TRBV5-1 and TRBJ2-2; D uncertain. Germline V gene data show CDR1 as SGHRS and CDR2 as YFSETQ. The CDR3 consists of 13 residues. The germline V and J ends were trimmed by 5 bases and 0 bases, with 5 bases remaining between them. The CDR3: CASRTTNTGELFF. The CDR3 DNA reads TGCGCCAGCAGAACCACGAACACCGGGGAGCTGTTTTTT.

This clonotype occurred many times. The J gene is TRBJ2-7, the V gene TRBV29-1; 12 bases agree with TRBD1. The CDR3 extends over 14 amino acids. From germline, CDR1 is SQVTM and CDR2 ANQGSEA. V lost 6 bases, J lost 6 bases, and 9 bases stayed unmatched. CDR3 residues: CSVEGGQGASEQYF. The CDR3 nucleotides read TGCAGCGTGGAGGGGGGACAGGGGGCCTCCGAGCAGTACTTC.

The chain is built from TRBV28 and TRBJ2-1; perhaps TRBD1 as D (5 bases). CDR3 length: 15 residues. V lost 7 bases and J 6 bases, leaving 19 bases between the germline ends. Germline CDR1 is MDHEN and CDR2 is SYDVKM. CDR3 nucleotide sequence: TGTGCCAGCATTCCCCGTGGGGCCCAATCCAATGAGCAGTTCTTC. This codes for CASIPRGAQSNEQFF.

This clonotype was seen more than once but under ten times. In nucleotides, the CDR3 is TGCGCCAGCAGCTCTCGGGAGTTCTCCTACGAGCAGTACTTC. It translates to CASSSREFSYEQYF. V gene TRBV5-1 combines with J gene TRBJ2-7, with D possibly being TRBD2 (6 bases). Trimming cost V 3 bases and J 0 bases, with 10 bases left between them. The CDR3 covers 14 residues. Germline CDR1 and CDR2: SGHRS and YFSETQ.

The CDR3 nucleotides are TGCGCCAGCAGCCCTCGGGACAGGGGACAAGGGTCACCCCTCCACTTT. As protein: CASSPRDRGQGSPLHF. The chain carries TRBV4-3 and TRBJ1-6, with 10 positions matching TRBD1. The CDR3 covers 16 residues. The germline V gene has CDR1 LGHNA and CDR2 YSLEER. The V and J ends lost 4 bases and 10 bases, in that order; junction bases with no gene match: 10.

The rearrangement joins TRBV12-3 or TRBV12-4 to TRBJ1-2; D is possibly TRBD1 (6 bases). This CDR3 is 13 amino acids long. With 3 bases removed from V and 6 bases from J, the gap between germline ends came to 11 bases. CDR3 sequence reads: CASSFGGPNGYTF. CDR3 nucleotides: TGTGCCAGCAGTTTTGGGGGCCCTAATGGCTACACCTTC.

This clonotype occurred a few times. The rearrangement uses TRBV12-3 or TRBV12-4 and TRBJ2-2; D assignment may be TRBD1 or TRBD2 (5 bases each). This CDR3 is built from 15 residues. V gave up 7 bases and J gave up 1 base, with 13 bases separating them. CDR3 sequence reads: CASNWGRRNTGELFF. DNA of the CDR3: TGTGCCAGCAATTGGGGGAGAAGGAACACCGGGGAGCTGTTTTTT.

The chain combines TRBV15 with TRBJ2-5, with D perhaps matching TRBD2 (6 bases). Germline loops: CDR1 LNHNV, CDR2 YYDKDF (reference sequence). Deletions cut 1 base from V and 4 bases from J, with 13 bases between. The CDR3 loop spans 15 amino acids. The CDR3 reads CATSRVSRAGETQYF. The DNA of the CDR3 is TGTGCCACCAGCAGAGTCTCCCGAGCGGGAGAGACCCAGTACTTC.

This clonotype was counted between two and nine times. The gene calls are TRBV30 and TRBJ1-3; D is perhaps TRBD1 (5 bases). From germline, CDR1 is GTSNPN and CDR2 SVGIG (reference sequence). V lost 4 bases, J lost 0 bases, and 13 bases lay in between. CDR3 size: 15 residues. CDR3 nucleotides: TGTGCCTGGACAGGGATCCCTTCCTCTGGAAACACCATATATTTT. This translates into CAWTGIPSSGNTIYF. Together with reference TRBV30 and TRBJ1-3, the CDR3 gives the full variable domain: SQTIHQWPATLVQPVGSPLSLECTVEGTSNPNLYWYRQAAGRGLQLLFYSVGIGQISSEVPQNLSASRPQDRQFILSSKKLLLSDSGFYLCAWTGIPSSGNTIYFGEGSWLTVV.

CDR3 DNA: TGTGCCAGCAATAACGCAGGGGGCGGGGAGACCCAGTACTTC. Its protein is CASNNAGGGETQYF. This chain joins TRBV12-3 or TRBV12-4 and TRBJ2-5, with 8 bases matching TRBD1. J lost 5 bases, V lost 7 bases, and 9 bases had no gene match. CDR3 length: 14 amino acids.

The chain links TRBV7-3 to TRBJ1-2; no reliable D call. The germline V and J ends were trimmed by 1 base and 7 bases, with 10 bases remaining between them. The CDR3 is made up of 13 amino acids. The V gene's germline CDR1 is SGHTA and CDR2 FQGTGA. The CDR3 region has the DNA TGTGCCAGCAGCTTAAACAACGAGGGTGGCTACACCTTC. Protein sequence: CASSLNNEGGYTF.

J is TRBJ1-1 and V is TRBV3-1; D is unclear. The CDR3 loop spans 13 amino acids. V was trimmed by 2 bases and J by 4 bases, leaving 8 bases between them. Germline loops: CDR1 LGHDT, CDR2 YNNKEL (reference sequence). CDR3 sequence: CASSQMEATEAFF. The CDR3 DNA reads as TGTGCCAGCAGCCAAATGGAAGCCACTGAAGCTTTCTTT.